This note documents a single T cell receptor beta chain sequence. Its matching antigen is unknown. There are 15 residues in the CDR3. The V gene end was trimmed by 1 base and the J gene end by 7 bases; junction bases not matched to a gene: 7. Germline-derived CDR1 and CDR2 are SGHRS and YFSETQ. The assay was immunoSEQ multiplex PCR, and TCRdb's table has in-frame clones only and misses some. The data hold about 160,000 clones, with around 92% observed a single time. The entry originates in a study of cytomegalovirus exposure and HLA in healthy donors. Study as a whole: It was reported in a later analysis that the same platform had been used for the roughly 130 validation repertoires as for the 666 first-cohort repertoires.

Points from the study as a whole: The classifier reportedly diagnosed cytomegalovirus status with high sensitivity and specificity. For most TCR sequences rarity was the rule, although some public TCRs occurred in many donors. It was around 160 TCR beta chains that were listed as cytomegalovirus-associated.

The origin of this receptor is a young man in good health and CMV-seropositive. The chain carries TRBV5-1 and TRBJ2-3; 9 nucleotides align to TRBD2. Sequences were obtained from PBMCs. The CDR3 sequence: CASSLPSGNAHTQYF. The CDR3, as DNA: TGCGCCAGCAGCTTGCCTAGCGGGAACGCACATACGCAGTATTTT. Based on the CDR3 plus reference TRBV5-1 and TRBJ2-3, the full variable domain is KAGVTQTPRYLIKTRGQQVTLSCSPISGHRSVSWYQQTPGQGLQFLFEYFSETQRNKGNFPGRFSGRQFSNSRSEMNVSTLELGDSALYLCASSLPSGNAHTQYFGPGTRLTVL.